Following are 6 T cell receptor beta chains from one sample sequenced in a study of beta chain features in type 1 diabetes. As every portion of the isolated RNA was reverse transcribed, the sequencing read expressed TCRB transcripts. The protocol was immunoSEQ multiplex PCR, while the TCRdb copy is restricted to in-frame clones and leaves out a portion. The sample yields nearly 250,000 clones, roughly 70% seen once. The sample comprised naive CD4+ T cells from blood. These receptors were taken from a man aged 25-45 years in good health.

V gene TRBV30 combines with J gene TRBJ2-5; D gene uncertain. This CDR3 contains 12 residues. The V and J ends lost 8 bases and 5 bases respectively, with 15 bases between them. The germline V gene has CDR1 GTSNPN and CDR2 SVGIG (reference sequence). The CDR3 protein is CAQRALMETQYF. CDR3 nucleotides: TGTGCCCAAAGGGCCCTGATGGAGACCCAGTACTTC.

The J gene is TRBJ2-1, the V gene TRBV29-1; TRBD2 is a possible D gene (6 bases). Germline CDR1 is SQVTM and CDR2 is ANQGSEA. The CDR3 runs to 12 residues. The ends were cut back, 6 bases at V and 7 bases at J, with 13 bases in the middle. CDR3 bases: TGCAGCGTAGTGACTAGTGGGAATGAGCAGTTCTTC. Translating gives CSVVTSGNEQFF.

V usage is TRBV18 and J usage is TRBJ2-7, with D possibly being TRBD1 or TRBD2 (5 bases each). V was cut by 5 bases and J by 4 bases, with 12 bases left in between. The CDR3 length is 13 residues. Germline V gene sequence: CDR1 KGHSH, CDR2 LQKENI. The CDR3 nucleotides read TGTGCCAGCTCAGTAACCGGGGCGTACGAGCAGTACTTC. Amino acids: CASSVTGAYEQYF.

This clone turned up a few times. The CDR3 here is CASSAQGLETQYF. DNA for the CDR3: TGTGCCAGCAGTGCTCAGGGGTTGGAGACCCAGTACTTC. The chain carries TRBV28 and TRBJ2-5; possibly TRBD1 for D (6 bases). In germline, CDR1 is MDHEN, CDR2 SYDVKM. V dropped 5 bases and J dropped 5 bases, with 12 bases sitting between them. This CDR3 spans 13 amino acids. The whole variable domain, remainder taken from reference TRBV28 and TRBJ2-5, is DVKVTQSSRYLVKRTGEKVFLECVQDMDHENMFWYRQDPGLGLRLIYFSYDVKMKEKGDIPEGYSVSREKKERFSLILESASTNQTSMYLCASSAQGLETQYFGPGTRLLVL.

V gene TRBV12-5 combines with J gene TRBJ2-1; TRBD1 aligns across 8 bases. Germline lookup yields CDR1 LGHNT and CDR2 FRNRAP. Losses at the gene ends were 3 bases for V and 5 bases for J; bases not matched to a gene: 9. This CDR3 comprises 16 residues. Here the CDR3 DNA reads TGTGCTAGTGGTTTCCGTACAGGGGGAACCCACAATGAGCAGTTCTTC. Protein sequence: CASGFRTGGTHNEQFF.

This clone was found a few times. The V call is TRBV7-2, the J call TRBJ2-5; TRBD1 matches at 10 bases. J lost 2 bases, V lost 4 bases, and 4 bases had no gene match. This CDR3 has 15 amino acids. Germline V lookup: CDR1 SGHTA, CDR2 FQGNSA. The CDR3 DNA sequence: TGTGCCAGCAGCTCTCGGACAGGGGGTCAAGAGACCCAGTACTTC. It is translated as CASSSRTGGQETQYF.